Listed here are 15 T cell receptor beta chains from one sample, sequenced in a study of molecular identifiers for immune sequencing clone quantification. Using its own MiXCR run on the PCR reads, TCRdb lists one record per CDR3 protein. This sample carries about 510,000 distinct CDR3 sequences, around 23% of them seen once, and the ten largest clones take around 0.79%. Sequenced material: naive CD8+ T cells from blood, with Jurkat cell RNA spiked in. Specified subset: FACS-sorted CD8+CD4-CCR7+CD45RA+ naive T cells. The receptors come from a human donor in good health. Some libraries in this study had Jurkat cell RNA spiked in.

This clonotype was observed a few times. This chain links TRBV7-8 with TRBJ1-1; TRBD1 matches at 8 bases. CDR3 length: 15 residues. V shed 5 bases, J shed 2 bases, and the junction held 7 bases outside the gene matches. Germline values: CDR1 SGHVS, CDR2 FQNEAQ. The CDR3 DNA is TGTGCCAGCAGCCCGGACAGGGCTATAAACACTGAAGCTTTCTTT. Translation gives CASSPDRAINTEAFF.

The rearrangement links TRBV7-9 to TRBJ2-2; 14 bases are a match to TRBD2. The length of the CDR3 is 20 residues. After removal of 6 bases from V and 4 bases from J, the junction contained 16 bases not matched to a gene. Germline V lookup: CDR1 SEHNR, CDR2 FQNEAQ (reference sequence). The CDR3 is CASRGVGGTSGSWSTGELFF. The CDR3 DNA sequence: TGTGCCAGCAGAGGCGTCGGAGGGACTAGCGGGAGTTGGAGCACCGGGGAGCTGTTTTTT.

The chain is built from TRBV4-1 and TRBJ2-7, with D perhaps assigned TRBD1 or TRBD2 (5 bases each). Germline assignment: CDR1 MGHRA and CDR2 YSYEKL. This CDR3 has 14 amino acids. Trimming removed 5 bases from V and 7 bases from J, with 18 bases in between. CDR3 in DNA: TGCGCCAGCAGCTTACAGGTGACCCGGAGGGAGCAGTACTTC. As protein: CASSLQVTRREQYF.

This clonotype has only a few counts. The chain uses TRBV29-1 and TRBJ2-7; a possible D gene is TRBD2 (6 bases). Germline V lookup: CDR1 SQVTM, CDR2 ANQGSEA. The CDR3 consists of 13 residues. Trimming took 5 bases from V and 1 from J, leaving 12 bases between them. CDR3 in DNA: TGCAGCGTTAGTGGAGGGTATTCCTACGAGCAGTACTTC. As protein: CSVSGGYSYEQYF.

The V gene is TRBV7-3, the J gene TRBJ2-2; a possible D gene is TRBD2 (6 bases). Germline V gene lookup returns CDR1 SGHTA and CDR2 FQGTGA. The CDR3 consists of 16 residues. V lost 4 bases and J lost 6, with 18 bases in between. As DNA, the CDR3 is TGTGCCAGCAGCTCAACGGGGGATGACTGGCCCGGGGAGCTGTTTTTT. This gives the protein CASSSTGDDWPGELFF.

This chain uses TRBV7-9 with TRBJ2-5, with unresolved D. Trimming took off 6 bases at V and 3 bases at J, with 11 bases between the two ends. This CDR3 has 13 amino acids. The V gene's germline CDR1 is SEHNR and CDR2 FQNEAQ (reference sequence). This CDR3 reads CASRPPREETQYF. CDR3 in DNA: TGTGCCAGCAGACCCCCCAGAGAAGAGACCCAGTACTTC.

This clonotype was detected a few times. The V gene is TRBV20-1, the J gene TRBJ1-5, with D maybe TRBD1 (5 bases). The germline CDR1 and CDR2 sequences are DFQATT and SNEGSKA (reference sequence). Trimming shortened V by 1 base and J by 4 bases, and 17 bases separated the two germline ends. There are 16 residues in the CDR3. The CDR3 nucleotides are TGCAGTGCTAGAGGAGGGGCAGGGTCGATGAATCAGCCCCAGCATTTT. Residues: CSARGGAGSMNQPQHF.

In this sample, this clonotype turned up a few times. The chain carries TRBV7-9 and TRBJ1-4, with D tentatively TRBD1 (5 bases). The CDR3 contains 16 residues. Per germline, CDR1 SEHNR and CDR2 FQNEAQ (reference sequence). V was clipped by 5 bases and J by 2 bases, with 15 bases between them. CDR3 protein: CASSRNPGSTNEKLFF. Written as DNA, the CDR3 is TGTGCCAGCAGCCGGAATCCAGGGTCGACTAATGAAAAACTGTTTTTT.

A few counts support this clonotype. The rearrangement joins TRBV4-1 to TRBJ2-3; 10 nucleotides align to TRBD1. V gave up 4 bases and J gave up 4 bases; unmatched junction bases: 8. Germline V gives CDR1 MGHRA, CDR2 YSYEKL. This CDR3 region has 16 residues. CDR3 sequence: CASSPLGQGKADTQYF. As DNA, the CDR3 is TGCGCCAGCAGCCCCTTGGGACAGGGGAAAGCAGATACGCAGTATTTT.

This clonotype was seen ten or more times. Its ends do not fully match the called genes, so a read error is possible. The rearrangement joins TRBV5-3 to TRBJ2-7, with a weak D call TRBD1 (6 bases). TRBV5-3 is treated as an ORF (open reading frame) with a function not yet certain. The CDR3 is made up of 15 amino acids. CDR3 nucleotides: TGCGCCAGCAGCTTGGTAGCAGGGGCCTCCTACGAGCAGTACTTC. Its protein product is CASSLVAGASYEQYF.

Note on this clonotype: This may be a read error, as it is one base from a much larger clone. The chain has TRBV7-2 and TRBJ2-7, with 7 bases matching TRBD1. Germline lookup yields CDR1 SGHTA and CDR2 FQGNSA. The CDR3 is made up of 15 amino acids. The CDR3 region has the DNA TGTGCCAGCAGCAACATCTGGGACAGAACCTACGAGCAGTGCTTC. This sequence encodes CASSNIWDRTYEQCF.

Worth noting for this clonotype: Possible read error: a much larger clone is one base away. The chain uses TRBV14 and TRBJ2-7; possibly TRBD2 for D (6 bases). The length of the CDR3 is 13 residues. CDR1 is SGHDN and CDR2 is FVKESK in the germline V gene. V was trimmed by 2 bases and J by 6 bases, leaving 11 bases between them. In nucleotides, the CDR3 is TGTGCCAGCAGCCAACAAGCGGGTAGCGAGCAGTACTTC. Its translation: CASSQQAGSEQYF. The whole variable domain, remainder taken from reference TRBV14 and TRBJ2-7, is EAGVTQFPSHSVIEKGQTVTLRCDPISGHDNLYWYRRVMGKEIKFLLHFVKESKQDESGMPNNRFLAERTGGTYSTLKVQPAELEDSGVYFCASSQQAGSEQYFGPGTRLTVT.

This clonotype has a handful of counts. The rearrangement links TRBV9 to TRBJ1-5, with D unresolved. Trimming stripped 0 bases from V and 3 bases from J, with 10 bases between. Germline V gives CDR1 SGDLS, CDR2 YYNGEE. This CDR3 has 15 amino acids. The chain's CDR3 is CASSVEGLLNQPQHF. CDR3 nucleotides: TGTGCCAGCAGCGTAGAAGGACTTCTCAATCAGCCCCAGCATTTT.

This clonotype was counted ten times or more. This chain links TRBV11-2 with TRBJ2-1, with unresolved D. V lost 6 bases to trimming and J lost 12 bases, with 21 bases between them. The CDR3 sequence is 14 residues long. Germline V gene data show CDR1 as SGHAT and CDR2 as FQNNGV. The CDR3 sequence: CASSKTNIPDWQFF. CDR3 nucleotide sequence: TGTGCCAGCAGTAAAACGAATATCCCGGATTGGCAGTTCTTC.

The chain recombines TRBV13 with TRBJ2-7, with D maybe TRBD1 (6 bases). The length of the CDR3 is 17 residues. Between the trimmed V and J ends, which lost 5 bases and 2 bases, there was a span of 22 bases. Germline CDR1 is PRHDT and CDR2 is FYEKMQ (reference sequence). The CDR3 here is CASSPPTGLENAYEQYF. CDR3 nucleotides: TGTGCCAGCAGCCCACCAACAGGGTTAGAGAATGCCTACGAGCAGTACTTC. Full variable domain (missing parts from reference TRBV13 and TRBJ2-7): AAGVIQSPRHLIKEKRETATLKCYPIPRHDTVYWYQQGPGQDPQFLISFYEKMQSDKGSIPDRFSAQQFSDYHSELNMSSLELGDSALYFCASSPPTGLENAYEQYFGPGTRLTVT.